These 17 T cell receptor beta chains were all obtained from the same sample, sequenced in a study of blood T cells in healthy people across ages. Using a J-beta primer mix together with a sample-barcoded 5' primer, a second PCR was run for roughly 6 to 12 cycles. TCRdb reprocessed the 5' RACE reads via MiXCR and lists one record per CDR3 protein. The profile shows around 1,900,000 distinct CDR3 sequences, roughly 43% of them singletons. The sample was blood. Receptors originate from a human donor in good health.

This clonotype was seen just once. J is TRBJ2-5 and V is TRBV5-5; tentative D call: TRBD2 (5 bases). The germline gives CDR1 SGHKS, CDR2 YYEKEE (reference sequence). This CDR3 spans 16 amino acids. The V gene lost 4 bases and the J gene lost 2 bases, with 18 bases spanning the gap. The CDR3 reads CASSTRAGKRQETQYF. DNA of the CDR3: TGTGCCAGCAGCACTCGGGCGGGTAAAAGACAAGAGACCCAGTACTTC.

The genes are TRBV20-1 and TRBJ2-7; D gene ambiguous. The CDR3 has 13 residues. The germline CDR1 and CDR2 sequences are DFQATT and SNEGSKA (reference sequence). V was pared by 4 bases and J by 5 bases, with 15 bases between. Here the CDR3 reads CSANAADIHEQYF. Written as DNA, the CDR3 is TGCAGTGCTAACGCGGCAGACATCCACGAGCAGTACTTC.

The chain links TRBV12-3 or TRBV12-4 to TRBJ1-1, with TRBD1 identical over 8 bases. The CDR3 sequence is 15 residues long. The V segment lost 5 bases and the J segment 14 bases; nucleotides outside the gene matches: 19. The CDR3: CASSLQGARIGELFF. The CDR3 DNA is TGTGCCAGCAGTCTTCAGGGGGCGCGGATCGGGGAGCTGTTCTTT.

This clonotype has a single count. The gene calls are TRBV9 and TRBJ2-3, with unresolved D. The V gene's germline CDR1 is SGDLS and CDR2 YYNGEE. Trimming cost V 3 bases and J 0 bases, with 5 bases left between them. The CDR3 is made up of 13 amino acids. The CDR3 bases are TGTGCCAGCAGCGGTAACAGCACAGATACGCAGTATTTT. Protein sequence: CASSGNSTDTQYF. Based on the CDR3 plus reference TRBV9 and TRBJ2-3, the full variable domain is DSGVTQTPKHLITATGQRVTLRCSPRSGDLSVYWYQQSLDQGLQFLIQYYNGEERAKGNILERFSAQQFPDLHSELNLSSLELGDSALYFCASSGNSTDTQYFGPGTRLTVL.

The rearrangement uses TRBV20-1 and TRBJ1-5, with a tentative D call TRBD1 (6 bases). Germline V CDR1 and CDR2: DFQATT, SNEGSKA (reference sequence). V lost 1 base, J lost 1 base, and 14 bases lay in between. The CDR3 has 16 amino acids. The CDR3 DNA follows: TGCAGTGCTAGAGTCATGACAGGTCCCAGCAATCAGCCCCAGCATTTT. Protein product: CSARVMTGPSNQPQHF.

This clonotype was detected a few times. This chain uses TRBV4-3 with TRBJ2-7; TRBD2 matches at 9 bases. The DNA end is more similar to TRBJ2-5, so the J call may be wrong. The CDR3 loop spans 18 amino acids. CDR1 and CDR2 (germline): LGHNA, YSLEER. CDR3 amino acids: CASSQEFRRGGLPETQYF. The CDR3 DNA follows: TGCGCCAGCAGCCAAGAATTTAGGCGGGGGGGACTTCCAGAGACCCAGTACTTC.

This clonotype was detected only a few times. CDR3 DNA sequence: TGTGCCAGCAGTTACTCGAGGTCGGGGGTCTCCTACAATGAGCAGTTCTTC. This sequence encodes CASSYSRSGVSYNEQFF. The J gene is TRBJ2-1, the V gene TRBV6-2 or TRBV6-3; D might be TRBD2 (6 bases). Germline CDR1 and CDR2: MNHEY and SVGEGT. Trimming left V 0 bases short and J 0 bases short, with 12 bases between. This CDR3 spans 17 amino acids.

V usage is TRBV4-3 and J usage is TRBJ2-3; no firm D call. The V gene's germline CDR1 is LGHNA and CDR2 YSLEER. CDR3 length equals 17 residues. With 0 bases removed from V and 6 bases from J, the gap between germline ends came to 19 bases. The CDR3 DNA sequence: TGCGCCAGCAGCCAAGAGTTGGTGGGCCCGAACGGGGATACGCAGTATTTT. The encoded protein is CASSQELVGPNGDTQYF.

In DNA form, the CDR3 reads TGTGCCAGCAGCTTAGTACGGGGTTCGGATGAGCAGTTCTTC. The encoded protein is CASSLVRGSDEQFF. The rearrangement joins TRBV7-2 to TRBJ2-1; a possible D gene is TRBD2 (5 bases). This CDR3 region has 14 residues. Trimming left V 1 base short and J 8 bases short, with 12 bases between. Per germline, CDR1 SGHTA and CDR2 FQGNSA.

This clonotype appeared a few times. The chain employs TRBV5-4 and TRBJ1-2; TRBD1 might be the D (6 bases). This CDR3 is built from 14 residues. The germline gives CDR1 SGHNT, CDR2 YYREEE (reference sequence). Between the trimmed V and J ends, which lost 2 bases and 6 bases, there was a span of 14 bases. The CDR3 DNA reads TGTGCCAGCAGCTTATTAGAGGGGGTTCATGGCTACACCTTC. Its translation: CASSLLEGVHGYTF.

The chain joins TRBV6-5 to TRBJ2-1; 10 bases map to TRBD2. The CDR3 sequence is 18 residues long. The germline CDR1 and CDR2 sequences are MNHEY and SVGAGI. J was trimmed by 3 bases and V by 4 bases; bases with no gene match: 12. The CDR3 here is CASSFTLLAGDFYNEQFF. CDR3 DNA: TGTGCCAGCAGTTTTACCCTTCTAGCGGGGGACTTCTACAATGAGCAGTTCTTC.

The V call is TRBV20-1, the J call TRBJ2-4; TRBD1 matches 9 bases. J lost 1 base, V lost 2 bases, and 3 bases had no gene match. The CDR3 has 15 residues. Germline V gene lookup returns CDR1 DFQATT and CDR2 SNEGSKA (reference sequence). In nucleotides, the CDR3 is TGCAGTGCTAGAAGGACAGGGGAGGCCAAAAACATTCAGTACTTC. This sequence encodes CSARRTGEAKNIQYF.

The chain recombines TRBV10-3 with TRBJ1-5; D ambiguous. The CDR3 has 13 residues. The germline V and J ends were trimmed by 3 bases and 0 bases, with 3 bases remaining between them. Germline V gene lookup returns CDR1 ENHRY and CDR2 SYGVKD. CDR3 nucleotides: TGTGCCATCAGTGAAAATAGCAATCAGCCCCAGCATTTT. It yields the protein CAISENSNQPQHF.

This clonotype was detected once. In DNA, the CDR3 is TGCGCCAGCAGCCAAGTTCTAGCGGGGGGAAACCATTGGGCCCAGTACTTC. It translates to CASSQVLAGGNHWAQYF. The chain has TRBV4-1 and TRBJ2-5; 11 bases fit TRBD2. CDR3 size: 17 residues. Trimming at V came to 1 base and at J to 9 bases, leaving 13 bases not matched to a gene. CDR1 and CDR2 from the germline V gene are MGHRA and YSYEKL.

Ten or more counts support this clonotype. The genes are TRBV5-1 and TRBJ2-1, with D maybe TRBD1 (6 bases). Trimming removed 0 bases at V and 8 bases at J, with 18 bases between. The CDR3 contains 16 residues. Germline CDR1 is SGHRS and CDR2 is YFSETQ. CDR3 residues: CASSLDPGASFDEQFF. CDR3 DNA: TGCGCCAGCAGCTTGGATCCAGGGGCCTCTTTCGATGAGCAGTTCTTC.

This clonotype has more than one count but fewer than ten. The chain has TRBV4-2 and TRBJ2-7, with TRBD1 as a possible D gene (6 bases). The CDR3 consists of 14 residues. The V end lost 1 base, the J end lost 5 bases, and 12 bases lay between the germline ends. Germline assignment: CDR1 LGHNA and CDR2 YNFKEQ. The CDR3 region has the DNA TGTGCCAGCAGCCAAGGGAGGACAGTCGACGAGCAGTACTTC. Translation gives CASSQGRTVDEQYF.

The rearrangement joins TRBV18 to TRBJ1-2; D is undetermined. CDR3 length: 15 residues. CDR1 and CDR2 (germline): KGHSH, LQKENI. The V and J ends lost 3 bases and 7 bases respectively, with 18 bases between them. The DNA of the CDR3 is TGTGCCAGCTCACCTTTACTAGGCGCCGCACGTGGCTACACCTTC. Translation: CASSPLLGAARGYTF.